Below are 30 T cell receptor beta chains sequenced from a single sample in a study of blood T cells in healthy people across ages. Combining a sample-barcoded 5' primer with a J-beta primer mix, a second PCR ran for roughly 7 to 12 cycles. Each CDR3 protein is one row after TCRdb ran MiXCR on the 5' RACE reads. The table shows 1.5 million to 2 million distinct CDR3 sequences, with roughly 30% occurring only once. Specimen: blood. The receptors were gathered from a woman aged 30 to 39 in good health.

A note on this clonotype: The junction departs from germline at one end; a sequencing error may be responsible. V and J are TRBV11-2 and TRBJ2-4, with 9 bases fitting TRBD1. The J call may be in error: the DNA end matches TRBJ2-7 better. Germline CDR1 reads SGHAT; CDR2 reads FQNNGV. This CDR3 spans 13 amino acids. DNA of the CDR3: TGTGTCAGCAGCCGACAGGGGGGTTACGAGCAGTACTTC. This translates into CVSSRQGGYEQYF.

This clonotype showed up just a few times. CDR3 bases: TGCGCCAGCAGCTTGGATCTGAACAATGAGCAGTTCTTC. Its protein is CASSLDLNNEQFF. The rearrangement links TRBV5-1 to TRBJ2-1; no definite D call. The V end was cut by 0 bases, the J end by 5 bases, with 6 bases between. The CDR3 length is 13 residues. The germline V gene has CDR1 SGHRS and CDR2 YFSETQ.

This clonotype was counted between two and nine times. This chain connects TRBV5-1 to TRBJ2-6; D remains unclear. CDR3 length: 16 residues. V dropped 0 bases and J dropped 0 bases, with 7 bases sitting between them. The germline V gene encodes CDR1 SGHRS and CDR2 YFSETQ. CDR3 protein: CASSLEGLSGANVLTF. The CDR3 region has the DNA TGCGCCAGCAGCTTGGAGGGCCTCTCTGGGGCCAACGTCCTGACTTTC.

This rearrangement joins TRBV6-5 to TRBJ1-2; unclear D gene. The CDR3 sequence is 13 residues long. V was cut by 6 bases and J by 4 bases, with 12 bases left in between. The V gene's germline CDR1 is MNHEY and CDR2 SVGAGI. The CDR3 sequence: CASRKTLLYGYTF. The CDR3, as DNA: TGTGCCAGCAGAAAAACACTTCTCTATGGCTACACCTTC.

This chain uses TRBV27 with TRBJ2-1; 10 nucleotides align to TRBD1. Per germline, CDR1 MNHEY and CDR2 SMNVEV (reference sequence). The CDR3 runs 15 residues. Losses at the gene ends were 4 bases for V and 3 bases for J; bases not matched to a gene: 3. CDR3 region: CASSSGQGIYNEQFF. The CDR3 DNA sequence: TGTGCCAGCAGTTCGGGACAGGGGATCTACAATGAGCAGTTCTTC.

The rearrangement joins TRBV3-1 to TRBJ2-3; D ambiguous. Germline CDR1 reads LGHDT; CDR2 reads YNNKEL (reference sequence). The CDR3 contains 16 residues. V shed 3 bases and J shed 4 bases, with 17 bases lying between them. The CDR3 sequence: CASSHYGRASADTQYF. Written as DNA, the CDR3 is TGTGCCAGCAGCCATTACGGGCGAGCTAGTGCAGATACGCAGTATTTT.

This clonotype has a count of ten or more. This sequence joins TRBV20-1 and TRBJ2-1; D tentatively reads TRBD1 or TRBD2 (5 bases each). This CDR3 comprises 13 residues. Trimming took off 3 bases at V and 3 bases at J, with 9 bases between the two ends. CDR1 is DFQATT, CDR2 SNEGSKA, per germline (reference sequence). The CDR3 DNA sequence: TGCAGTGCTAGCCGGGACCACTACAATGAGCAGTTCTTC. Translating gives CSASRDHYNEQFF.

This chain links TRBV11-2 with TRBJ2-1, with TRBD1 matching 11 bases. Germline CDR1 reads SGHAT; CDR2 reads FQNNGV. This CDR3 comprises 12 residues. J gave up 10 bases and V 6 bases, and 2 bases lay outside the gene matches. The CDR3 is CASRDRGLEQFF. CDR3 nucleotide sequence: TGTGCCAGCAGGGACAGGGGGCTCGAGCAGTTCTTC.

In its sample, this clonotype was seen many times. The chain couples TRBV29-1 to TRBJ2-7; the match to TRBD1 covers 10 bases. CDR1 is SQVTM and CDR2 is ANQGSEA in the germline V gene. The CDR3 is made up of 13 amino acids. The junction had 5 bases not matched to a gene; V was cut back by 3 bases and J by 6 bases. DNA of the CDR3: TGCAGCGTTGATAGAGGACAGGGGGGCGAGCAGTACTTC. Its protein is CSVDRGQGGEQYF.

The chain links TRBV7-2 to TRBJ2-7; 8 nucleotides match TRBD2. The CDR3 is made up of 13 amino acids. V trimming: 5 bases; J trimming: 2 bases; junction bases outside the gene matches: 2. Germline V gene data show CDR1 as SGHTA and CDR2 as FQGNSA. The chain's CDR3 is CASSIGGAYEQYF. The CDR3 DNA sequence: TGTGCCAGCAGCATCGGGGGGGCCTACGAGCAGTACTTC.

The gene calls are TRBV11-2 and TRBJ2-1, with a tentative D call TRBD2 (7 bases). Germline V gene lookup returns CDR1 SGHAT and CDR2 FQNNGV. This CDR3 is built from 21 residues. V was cut by 5 bases and J by 0 bases, with 29 bases left in between. This CDR3 is CASSPTRRGGITIHSYNEQFF. The CDR3 DNA is TGTGCCAGCAGCCCGACCCGGAGGGGGGGGATAACAATTCACTCCTACAATGAGCAGTTCTTC.

This clonotype was picked up a small number of times. The rearrangement joins TRBV7-8 to TRBJ2-1; D might be TRBD2 (7 bases). This CDR3 contains 15 residues. Deletions cut 2 bases from V and 8 bases from J, with 16 bases between. Germline CDR1 SGHVS, CDR2 FQNEAQ. CDR3 loop: CASSLREGVSDEQFF. The CDR3 DNA is TGTGCCAGCAGCTTAAGGGAGGGGGTATCCGATGAGCAGTTCTTC.

V gene TRBV5-1 combines with J gene TRBJ2-1; a weak D match, TRBD1 (6 bases). Trimming removed 0 bases at V and 8 bases at J, with 18 bases between. Looked up from germline, CDR1 is SGHRS and CDR2 is YFSETQ. The CDR3 has 16 amino acids. In nucleotides, the CDR3 is TGCGCCAGCAGCTTGGAAAGGGGGTCGGGGTTGGATGAGCAGTTCTTC. Translating gives CASSLERGSGLDEQFF.

The chain joins TRBV9 to TRBJ2-1; 9 nucleotides align to TRBD2. Germline-derived CDR1 and CDR2 are SGDLS and YYNGEE. V lost 0 bases to trimming and J lost 1 base; unmatched junction nucleotides: 2. The CDR3 consists of 16 residues. CDR3 sequence (DNA): TGTGCCAGCAGCGTAGAGGCGGGGGGGTCCTACAATGAGCAGTTCTTC. Translating gives CASSVEAGGSYNEQFF.

The CDR3 DNA reads TGTGCCAGCAGCGCTGTTCCGGGACTAGCGGGCTATGAGCAGTTCTTC. Translation: CASSAVPGLAGYEQFF. This sequence joins TRBV7-2 and TRBJ2-1, with 12 nucleotides matching TRBD2. This CDR3 region has 16 residues. Germline V gives CDR1 SGHTA, CDR2 FQGNSA. V lost 5 bases and J lost 8; bases outside the gene matches: 10.

V and J are TRBV3-1 and TRBJ2-3; no clear D gene. The CDR3 contains 15 residues. Per the germline V gene, CDR1 is LGHDT and CDR2 is YNNKEL (reference sequence). The ends were cut back, 3 bases at V and 6 bases at J, with 16 bases in the middle. The CDR3 loop is CASSQWGISADTQYF. The CDR3 DNA reads TGTGCCAGCAGCCAGTGGGGAATATCGGCGGATACGCAGTATTTT.

This rearrangement joins TRBV27 to TRBJ1-5; D possibly corresponds to TRBD1 (6 bases). The CDR3 consists of 15 residues. Germline V gives CDR1 MNHEY, CDR2 SMNVEV (reference sequence). Trimming took off 6 bases at V and 7 bases at J, with 19 bases between the two ends. CDR3: CASSESTGRPQPQHF. The DNA of the CDR3 is TGTGCCAGCAGCGAGTCCACAGGGCGCCCGCAGCCCCAGCATTTT.

The genes are TRBV28 and TRBJ2-2; D might be TRBD2 (6 bases). The CDR3 has 14 amino acids. V was cut by 1 base and J by 6 bases, with 9 bases left in between. Germline V gene lookup returns CDR1 MDHEN and CDR2 SYDVKM. DNA of the CDR3: TGTGCCAGCAGTTTATTTACGGGGGCCGGGGAGCTGTTTTTT. Its protein product is CASSLFTGAGELFF.

The V call is TRBV6-1, the J call TRBJ2-1; 9 bases line up with TRBD2. The germline CDR1 and CDR2 sequences are MNHNS and SASEGT. V lost 6 bases to trimming and J lost 9 bases; unmatched junction nucleotides: 18. The CDR3 is made up of 17 amino acids. The CDR3 here is CASSPDGGLARVGEQFF. The CDR3 DNA reads TGTGCCAGCAGCCCCGATGGCGGACTAGCGCGCGTGGGTGAGCAGTTCTTC.

The rearrangement joins TRBV12-3 or TRBV12-4 to TRBJ2-1, with D possibly matching TRBD2 (6 bases). Trimming shortened V by 5 bases and J by 0 bases, and 11 bases separated the two germline ends. The CDR3 is 15 amino acids. CDR3 in amino acids: CASSNAGSSYNEQFF. CDR3 DNA sequence: TGTGCCAGCAGTAATGCGGGGAGCTCCTACAATGAGCAGTTCTTC.

Regarding this clonotype: One end of the junction is discordant with germline, which a read error may explain. This rearrangement joins TRBV7-2 to TRBJ1-2; D gene ambiguous. CDR1 is SGHTA, CDR2 FQGNSA, per germline. The length of the CDR3 is 14 residues. Here the CDR3 DNA reads TGTGCCAGCAGCCATAGATTGCCTAAGTATGGCTACACCTTC. Residues: CASSHRLPKYGYTF.

To note about this clonotype: This clone may be a read error of a much larger clone one base away. The chain is built from TRBV7-2 and TRBJ2-7, with a possible D match to TRBD1 (6 bases). Deletions cut 5 bases from V and 7 bases from J, with 24 bases between. Germline-derived CDR1 and CDR2 are SGHTA and FQGNSA. There are 16 residues in the CDR3. The CDR3 spells CASSAPTGRVYNEQYF. The CDR3 DNA follows: TGTGCCAGCAGCGCACCTACAGGGAGAGTCTACAATGAGCAGTACTTC. Complete variable domain (other parts from reference TRBV7-2 and TRBJ2-7): GAGVSQSPSNKVTEKGKDVELRCDPISGHTALYWYRQSLGQGLEFLIYFQGNSAPDKSGLPSDRFSAERTGGSVSTLTIQRTQQEDSAVYLCASSAPTGRVYNEQYFGPGTRLTVT.

V gene TRBV5-4 combines with J gene TRBJ2-1, with D perhaps TRBD2 (6 bases). The CDR3 contains 15 residues. Trimming shortened V by 4 bases and J by 4 bases, and 15 bases separated the two germline ends. The germline V gene has CDR1 SGHNT and CDR2 YYREEE (reference sequence). The CDR3 region is CASSTGVSQYNEQFF. The CDR3 bases are TGTGCCAGCAGCACGGGAGTATCGCAATACAATGAGCAGTTCTTC. Using reference TRBV5-4 and TRBJ2-1 for the parts outside the CDR3, the full variable domain is ETGVTQSPTHLIKTRGQQVTLRCSSQSGHNTVSWYQQALGQGPQFIFQYYREEENGRGNFPPRFSGLQFPNYSSELNVNALELDDSALYLCASSTGVSQYNEQFFGPGTRLTVL.

The chain uses TRBV4-1 and TRBJ2-7; D possibly corresponds to TRBD2 (6 bases). The CDR3 consists of 16 residues. The V gene's germline CDR1 is MGHRA and CDR2 YSYEKL. With 3 bases removed from V and 2 bases from J, the gap between germline ends came to 17 bases. The CDR3, as DNA: TGCGCCAGCAGCCACCCTGGCGGCGGGGACCCCTACGAGCAGTACTTC. Residues: CASSHPGGGDPYEQYF.

This clonotype was counted a few times. The chain has TRBV28 and TRBJ2-3, with a tentative D call TRBD2 (5 bases). Germline V lookup: CDR1 MDHEN, CDR2 SYDVKM. The CDR3 loop spans 17 amino acids. Trimming left V 2 bases short and J 2 bases short, with 17 bases between. The CDR3 loop reads CASSLTLAGVNTDTQYF. CDR3 bases: TGTGCCAGCAGTTTAACCCTAGCAGGTGTTAACACAGATACGCAGTATTTT.

The chain uses TRBV4-2 and TRBJ2-5, with 9 bases matching TRBD2. V gave up 0 bases and J gave up 5 bases; unmatched junction bases: 7. The CDR3 is 16 residues long. CDR1 and CDR2 from the germline V gene are LGHNA and YNFKEQ. The CDR3 DNA is TGTGCCAGCAGCCAAGATTCAAGCGGGGGGTGGGAGACCCAGTACTTC. Translating gives CASSQDSSGGWETQYF.

Many counts were recorded for this clonotype. V gene TRBV21-1 combines with J gene TRBJ2-7; TRBD1, the table's D call, was not compared with the DNA. TRBV21-1 is recorded as a pseudogene. The CDR3 is made up of 15 amino acids. CDR3: CASSKVRGPSYEQYF. The CDR3 DNA follows: TGTGCCAGCAGCAAAGTTAGGGGGCCCTCCTACGAGCAGTACTTC.

The rearrangement uses TRBV9 and TRBJ2-7, with D maybe TRBD2 (6 bases). Trimming removed 0 bases from V and 5 bases from J, with 9 bases in between. This CDR3 region has 13 residues. The germline V gene encodes CDR1 SGDLS and CDR2 YYNGEE. The CDR3 region has the DNA TGTGCCAGCAGCGTAGGGCTAGCGCACGAGCAGTACTTC. It specifies CASSVGLAHEQYF.

This clonotype was found a few times. The J gene is TRBJ1-4, the V gene TRBV2; D is perhaps TRBD1 (6 bases). CDR3 size: 15 residues. V was clipped by 6 bases and J by 1 base, with 12 bases between them. Germline V lookup: CDR1 SNHLY, CDR2 FYNNEI. The CDR3 is CASSSEGGTNEKLFF. Here the CDR3 DNA reads TGTGCCAGCAGCTCCGAGGGGGGAACTAATGAAAAACTGTTTTTT.

CDR3 residues: CASSSPQGWETQYF. Here the CDR3 DNA reads TGTGCCAGCAGCTCACCACAGGGGTGGGAGACCCAGTACTTC. This chain joins TRBV7-9 and TRBJ2-5; TRBD1 agrees at 7 bases. Losses at the gene ends were 4 bases for V and 5 bases for J; bases not matched to a gene: 7. This CDR3 region has 14 residues. Germline CDR1 SEHNR, CDR2 FQNEAQ (reference sequence).